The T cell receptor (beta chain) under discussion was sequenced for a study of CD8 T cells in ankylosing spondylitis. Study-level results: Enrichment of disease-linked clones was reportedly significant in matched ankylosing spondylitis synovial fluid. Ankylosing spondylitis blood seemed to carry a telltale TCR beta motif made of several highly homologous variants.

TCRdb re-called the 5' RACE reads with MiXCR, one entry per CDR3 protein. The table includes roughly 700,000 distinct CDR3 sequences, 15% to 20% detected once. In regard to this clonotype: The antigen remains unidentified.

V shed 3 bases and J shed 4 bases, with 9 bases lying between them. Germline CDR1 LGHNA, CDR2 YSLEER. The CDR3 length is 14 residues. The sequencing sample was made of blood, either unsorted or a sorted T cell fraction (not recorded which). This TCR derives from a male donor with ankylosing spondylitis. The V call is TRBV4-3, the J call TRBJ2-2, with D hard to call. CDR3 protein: CASSHRRTTGELFF. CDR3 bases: TGCGCCAGCAGCCACCGAAGAACCACCGGGGAGCTGTTTTTT.